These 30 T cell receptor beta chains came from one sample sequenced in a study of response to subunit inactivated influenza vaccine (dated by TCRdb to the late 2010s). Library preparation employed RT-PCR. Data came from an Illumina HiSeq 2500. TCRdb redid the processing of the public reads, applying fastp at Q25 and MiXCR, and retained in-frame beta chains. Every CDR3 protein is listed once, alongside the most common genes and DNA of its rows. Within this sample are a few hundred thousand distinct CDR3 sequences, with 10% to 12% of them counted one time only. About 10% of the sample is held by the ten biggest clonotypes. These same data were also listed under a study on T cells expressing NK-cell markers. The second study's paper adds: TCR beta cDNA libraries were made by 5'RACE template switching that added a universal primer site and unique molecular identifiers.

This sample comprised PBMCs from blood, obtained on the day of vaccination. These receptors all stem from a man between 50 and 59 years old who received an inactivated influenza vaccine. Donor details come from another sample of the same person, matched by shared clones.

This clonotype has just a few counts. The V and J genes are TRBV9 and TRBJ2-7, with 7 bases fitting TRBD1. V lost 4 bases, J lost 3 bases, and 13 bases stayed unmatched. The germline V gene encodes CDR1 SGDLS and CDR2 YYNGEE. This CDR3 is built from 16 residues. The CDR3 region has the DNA TGTGCCAGCAGCTACAACCGGGACAGACCTATCTACGAGCAGTACTTC. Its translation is CASSYNRDRPIYEQYF.

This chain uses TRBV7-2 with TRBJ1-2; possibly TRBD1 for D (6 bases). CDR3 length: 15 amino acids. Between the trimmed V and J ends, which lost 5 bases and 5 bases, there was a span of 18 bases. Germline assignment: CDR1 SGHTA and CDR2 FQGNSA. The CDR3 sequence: CASSLGQQGYYGYTF. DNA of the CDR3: TGTGCCAGCAGCCTCGGACAACAGGGTTATTATGGCTACACCTTC.

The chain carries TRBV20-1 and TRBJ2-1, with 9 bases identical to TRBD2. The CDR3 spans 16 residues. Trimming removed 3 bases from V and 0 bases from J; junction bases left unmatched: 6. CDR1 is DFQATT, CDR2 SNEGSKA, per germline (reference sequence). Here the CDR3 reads CSARDFSGSSYNEQFF. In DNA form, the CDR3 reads TGCAGTGCTAGGGACTTTAGCGGGAGCTCCTACAATGAGCAGTTCTTC.

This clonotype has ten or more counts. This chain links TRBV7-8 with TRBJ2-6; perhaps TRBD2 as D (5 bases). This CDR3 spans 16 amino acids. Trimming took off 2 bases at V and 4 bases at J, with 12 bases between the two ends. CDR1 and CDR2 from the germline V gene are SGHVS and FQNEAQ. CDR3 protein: CASSLHRGTGANVLTF. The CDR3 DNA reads TGTGCCAGCAGCTTACACCGGGGAACGGGGGCCAACGTCCTGACTTTC.

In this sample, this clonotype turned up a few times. The CDR3 is CASSQPGADQPQHF. The CDR3 DNA follows: TGTGCCAGCAGCCAACCAGGTGCGGATCAGCCCCAGCATTTT. J is TRBJ1-5 and V is TRBV7-9; D remains unclear. The germline V gene encodes CDR1 SEHNR and CDR2 FQNEAQ (reference sequence). The V gene lost 5 bases and the J gene lost 5 bases, with 13 bases spanning the gap. There are 14 residues in the CDR3.

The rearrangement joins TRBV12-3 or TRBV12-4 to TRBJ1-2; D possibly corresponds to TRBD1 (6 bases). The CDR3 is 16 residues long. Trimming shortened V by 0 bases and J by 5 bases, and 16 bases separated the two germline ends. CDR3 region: CASSLAYGGLAYGYTF. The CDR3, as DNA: TGTGCCAGCAGTTTAGCGTATGGGGGGCTCGCGTATGGCTACACCTTC.

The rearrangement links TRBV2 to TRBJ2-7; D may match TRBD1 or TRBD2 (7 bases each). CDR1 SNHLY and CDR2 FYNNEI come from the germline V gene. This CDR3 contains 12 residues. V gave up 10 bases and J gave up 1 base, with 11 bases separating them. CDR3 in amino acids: CATRGGSYEQYF. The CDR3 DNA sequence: TGTGCCACCAGGGGGGGGTCCTACGAGCAGTACTTC.

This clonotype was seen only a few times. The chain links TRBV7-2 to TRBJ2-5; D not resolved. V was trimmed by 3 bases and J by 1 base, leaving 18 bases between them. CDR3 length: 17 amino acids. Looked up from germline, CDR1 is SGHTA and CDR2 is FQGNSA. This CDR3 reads CASSFTSSDPPQETQYF. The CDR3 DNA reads TGTGCCAGCAGCTTTACGAGCTCGGACCCTCCCCAAGAGACCCAGTACTTC.

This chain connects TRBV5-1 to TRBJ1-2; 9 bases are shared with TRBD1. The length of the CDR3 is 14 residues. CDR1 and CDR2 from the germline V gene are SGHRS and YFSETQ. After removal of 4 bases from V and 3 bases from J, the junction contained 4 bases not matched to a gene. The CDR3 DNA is TGCGCCAGCAGCGGAAGGACAGGGGACTATGGCTACACCTTC. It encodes CASSGRTGDYGYTF.

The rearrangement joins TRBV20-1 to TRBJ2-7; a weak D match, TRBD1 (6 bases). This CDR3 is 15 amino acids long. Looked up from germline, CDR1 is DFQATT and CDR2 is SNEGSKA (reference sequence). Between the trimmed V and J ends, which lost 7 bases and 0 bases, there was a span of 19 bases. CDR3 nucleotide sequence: TGCAGTGGCCGGGACATCACCTCTACCTCCTACGAGCAGTACTTC. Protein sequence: CSGRDITSTSYEQYF.

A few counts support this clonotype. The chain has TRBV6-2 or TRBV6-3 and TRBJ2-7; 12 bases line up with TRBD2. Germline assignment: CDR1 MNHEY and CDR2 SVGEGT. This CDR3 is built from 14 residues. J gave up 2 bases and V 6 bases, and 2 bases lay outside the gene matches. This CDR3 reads CASRPSGRAYEQYF. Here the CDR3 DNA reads TGTGCCAGCAGACCTAGCGGGAGGGCCTACGAGCAGTACTTC.

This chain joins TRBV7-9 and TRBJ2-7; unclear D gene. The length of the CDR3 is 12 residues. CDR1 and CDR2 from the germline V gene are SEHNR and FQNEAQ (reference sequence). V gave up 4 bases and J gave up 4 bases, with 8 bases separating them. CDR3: CASSSWEYEQYF. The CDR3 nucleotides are TGTGCCAGCAGCTCATGGGAATACGAGCAGTACTTC.

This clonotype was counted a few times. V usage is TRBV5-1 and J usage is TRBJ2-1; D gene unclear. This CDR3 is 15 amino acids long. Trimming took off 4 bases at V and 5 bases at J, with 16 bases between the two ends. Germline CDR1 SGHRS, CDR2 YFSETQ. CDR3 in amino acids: CASSALLRADNEQFF. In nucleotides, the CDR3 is TGCGCCAGCAGCGCCCTCCTTAGGGCTGACAATGAGCAGTTCTTC.

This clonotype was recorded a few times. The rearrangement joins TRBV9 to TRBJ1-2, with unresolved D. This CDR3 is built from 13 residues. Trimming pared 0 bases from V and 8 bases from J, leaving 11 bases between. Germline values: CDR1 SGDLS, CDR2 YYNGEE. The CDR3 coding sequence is TGTGCCAGCAGCGTAGGAGGGAACACAGGCTACACCTTC. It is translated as CASSVGGNTGYTF.

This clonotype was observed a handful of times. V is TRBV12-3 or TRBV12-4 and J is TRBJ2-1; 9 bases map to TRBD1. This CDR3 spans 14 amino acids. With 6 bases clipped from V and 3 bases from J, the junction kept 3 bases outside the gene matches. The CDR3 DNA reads TGTGCCAGCAGCCGGACAGGGGTCTACAATGAGCAGTTCTTC. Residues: CASSRTGVYNEQFF.

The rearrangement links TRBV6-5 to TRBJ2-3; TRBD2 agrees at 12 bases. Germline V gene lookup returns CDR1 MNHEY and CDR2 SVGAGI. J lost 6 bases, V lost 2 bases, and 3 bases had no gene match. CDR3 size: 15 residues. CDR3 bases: TGTGCCAGCAGTTACACCCTAGCGGGGGGGGATACGCAGTATTTT. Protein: CASSYTLAGGDTQYF.

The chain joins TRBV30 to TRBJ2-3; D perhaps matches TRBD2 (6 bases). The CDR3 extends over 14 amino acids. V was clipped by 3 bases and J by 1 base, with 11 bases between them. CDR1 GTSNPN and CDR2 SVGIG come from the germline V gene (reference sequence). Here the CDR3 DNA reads TGTGCCTGGAGCCCGGGACTCGGCACAGATACGCAGTATTTT. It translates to CAWSPGLGTDTQYF.

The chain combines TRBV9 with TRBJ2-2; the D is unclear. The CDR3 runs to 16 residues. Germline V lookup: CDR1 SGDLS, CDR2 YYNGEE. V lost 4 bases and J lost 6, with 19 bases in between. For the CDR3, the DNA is TGTGCCAGCAGCCCCCAACCGGGCTTTCAGTCCGGGGAGCTGTTTTTT. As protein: CASSPQPGFQSGELFF.

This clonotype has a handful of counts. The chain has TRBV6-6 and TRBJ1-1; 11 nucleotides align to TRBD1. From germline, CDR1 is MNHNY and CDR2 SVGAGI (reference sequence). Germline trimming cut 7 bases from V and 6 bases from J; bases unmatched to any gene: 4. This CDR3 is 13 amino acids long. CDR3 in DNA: TGTGCCAGCATTCTGGACAGGGGGCCTGAAGCTTTCTTT. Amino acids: CASILDRGPEAFF.

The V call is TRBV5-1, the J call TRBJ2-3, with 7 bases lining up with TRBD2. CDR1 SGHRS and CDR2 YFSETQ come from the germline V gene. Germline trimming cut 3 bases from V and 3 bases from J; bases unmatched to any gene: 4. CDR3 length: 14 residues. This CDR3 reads CASSYGLETDTQYF. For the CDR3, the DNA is TGCGCCAGCAGCTATGGACTAGAGACAGATACGCAGTATTTT.

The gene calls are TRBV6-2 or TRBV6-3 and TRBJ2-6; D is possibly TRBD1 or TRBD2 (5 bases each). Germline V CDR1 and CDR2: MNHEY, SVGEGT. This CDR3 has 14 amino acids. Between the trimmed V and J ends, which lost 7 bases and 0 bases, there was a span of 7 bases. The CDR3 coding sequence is TGTGCCAGCACGGGGACCTCTGGGGCCAACGTCCTGACTTTC. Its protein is CASTGTSGANVLTF.

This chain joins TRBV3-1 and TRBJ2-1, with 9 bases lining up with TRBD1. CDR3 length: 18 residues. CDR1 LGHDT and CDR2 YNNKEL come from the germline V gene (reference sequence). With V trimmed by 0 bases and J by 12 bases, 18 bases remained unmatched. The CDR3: CASSQESYRGPLGSRQFF. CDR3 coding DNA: TGTGCCAGCAGCCAAGAATCGTACAGGGGGCCGCTTGGGTCTCGGCAGTTCTTC.

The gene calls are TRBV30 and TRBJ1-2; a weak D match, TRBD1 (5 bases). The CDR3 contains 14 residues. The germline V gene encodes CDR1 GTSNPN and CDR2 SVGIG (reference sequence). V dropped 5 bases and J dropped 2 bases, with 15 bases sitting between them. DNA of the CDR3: TGTGCCTGGGAGGGTCGGTGGGGGAACTATGGCTACACCTTC. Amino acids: CAWEGRWGNYGYTF.

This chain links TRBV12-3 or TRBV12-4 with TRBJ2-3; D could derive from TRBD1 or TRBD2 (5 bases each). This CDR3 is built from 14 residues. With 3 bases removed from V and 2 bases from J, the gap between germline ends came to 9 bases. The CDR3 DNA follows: TGTGCCAGCAGTTTCGGGACCCCCACAGATACGCAGTATTTT. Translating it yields CASSFGTPTDTQYF.

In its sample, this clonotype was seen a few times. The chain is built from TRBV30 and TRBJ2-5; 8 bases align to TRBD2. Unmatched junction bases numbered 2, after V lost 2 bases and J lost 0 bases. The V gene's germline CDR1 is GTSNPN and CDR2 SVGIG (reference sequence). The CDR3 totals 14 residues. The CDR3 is CAWSTGGHQETQYF. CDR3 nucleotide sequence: TGTGCCTGGAGTACGGGGGGGCACCAAGAGACCCAGTACTTC.

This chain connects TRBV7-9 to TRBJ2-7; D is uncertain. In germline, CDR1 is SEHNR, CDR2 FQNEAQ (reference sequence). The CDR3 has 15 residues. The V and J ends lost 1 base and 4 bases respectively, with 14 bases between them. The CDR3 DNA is TGTGCCAGCAGCTTAGACTGGCCCGGACGGTACGAGCAGTACTTC. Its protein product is CASSLDWPGRYEQYF.

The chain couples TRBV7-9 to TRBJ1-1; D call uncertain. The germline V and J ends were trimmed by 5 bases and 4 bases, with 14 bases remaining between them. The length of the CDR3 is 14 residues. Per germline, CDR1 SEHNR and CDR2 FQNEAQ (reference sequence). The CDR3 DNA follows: TGTGCCAGCAGCCCCCCCATTATGGCCACTGAAGCTTTCTTT. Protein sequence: CASSPPIMATEAFF.

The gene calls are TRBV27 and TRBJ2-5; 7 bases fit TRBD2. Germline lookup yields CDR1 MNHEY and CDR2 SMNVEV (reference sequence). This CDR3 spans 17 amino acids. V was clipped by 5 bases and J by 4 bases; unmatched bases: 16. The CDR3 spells CASSPLWAGDDAETQYF. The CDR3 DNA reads TGTGCCAGCAGTCCCCTGTGGGCGGGAGACGATGCAGAGACCCAGTACTTC.

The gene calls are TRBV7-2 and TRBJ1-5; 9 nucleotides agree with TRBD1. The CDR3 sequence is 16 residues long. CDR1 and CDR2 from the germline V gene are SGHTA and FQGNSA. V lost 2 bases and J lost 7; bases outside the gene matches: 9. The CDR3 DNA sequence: TGTGCCAGCAGCTTACGGGGACAGGGATTAGGACAGCCCCAGCATTTT. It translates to CASSLRGQGLGQPQHF.

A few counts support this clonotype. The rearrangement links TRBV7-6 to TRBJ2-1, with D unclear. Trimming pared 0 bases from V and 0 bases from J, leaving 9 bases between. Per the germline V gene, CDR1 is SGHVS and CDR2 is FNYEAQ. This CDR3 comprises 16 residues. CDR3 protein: CASSLAPESSYNEQFF. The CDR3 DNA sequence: TGTGCCAGCAGCTTAGCGCCCGAAAGCTCCTACAATGAGCAGTTCTTC.